Each of the 13 T cell receptor beta chains below was sequenced from the same sample in a study of Ad26.COV2.S vaccination and SARS-CoV-2 variants. Data came from immunoSEQ multiplex PCR; TCRdb stores just in-frame clones and leaves some out. The sample has approximately 480,000 clones, roughly 87% seen once; the top ten hold 9.5% to 15%. The treatment here: around 19 received Ad26.COV2.S at low or high dose, single or two shots; several received placebo; per-sample allocation not given. Collection of samples fell on day 63 after the first vaccine or placebo injection. The sequencing used peripheral blood, collected in a trial of Ad26.COV2.S vaccine versus placebo. These receptors were taken from a person aged 18-65 years who received the Ad26.COV2.S COVID-19 vaccine or a placebo.

The chain is built from TRBV28 and TRBJ2-7; no firm D call. V was clipped by 8 bases and J by 1 base, with 9 bases between them. The CDR3 has 12 amino acids. Looked up from germline, CDR1 is MDHEN and CDR2 is SYDVKM. DNA of the CDR3: TGTGCCAGCTCTTCAACGTCCTACGAGCAGTACTTC. It yields the protein CASSSTSYEQYF.

The chain employs TRBV19 and TRBJ2-2, with D perhaps matching TRBD1 or TRBD2 (7 bases each). Trimming stripped 7 bases from V and 6 bases from J, with 24 bases between. The CDR3 consists of 17 residues. Germline CDR1 LNHDA, CDR2 SQIVND (reference sequence). The DNA of the CDR3 is TGTGCCAGTAAGACCAGGCTCGGGGGGACAGTCCCCGGGGAGCTGTTTTTT. Translation gives CASKTRLGGTVPGELFF.

CDR3 amino acids: CASSVIQGAYTGELFF. The CDR3 bases are TGTGCCAGCAGCGTCATCCAGGGGGCTTATACCGGGGAGCTGTTTTTT. This chain connects TRBV28 to TRBJ2-2, with 8 bases that match TRBD1. This CDR3 spans 16 amino acids. Germline V gives CDR1 MDHEN, CDR2 SYDVKM. With 6 bases clipped from V and 5 bases from J, the junction kept 11 bases outside the gene matches.

V gene TRBV6-6 combines with J gene TRBJ2-2; tentatively, D is TRBD1 (5 bases). This CDR3 has 15 residues. Germline-derived CDR1 and CDR2 are MNHNY and SVGAGI (reference sequence). Trimming cost V 6 bases and J 0 bases, with 11 bases left between them. CDR3 protein: CASSQGQTNTGELFF. The CDR3 coding sequence is TGTGCCAGCAGCCAAGGACAAACGAACACCGGGGAGCTGTTTTTT.

This clone has a single count. The chain uses TRBV29-1 and TRBJ2-7; 7 nucleotides agree with TRBD1. V was pared by 4 bases and J by 6 bases, with 12 bases of the junction left unmatched. The length of the CDR3 is 14 residues. Germline assignment: CDR1 SQVTM and CDR2 ANQGSEA. CDR3 region: CSVGNRGLPFEQYF. CDR3 bases: TGCAGCGTTGGGAACAGGGGTCTTCCCTTCGAGCAGTACTTC.

The chain uses TRBV25-1 and TRBJ1-6; D possibly corresponds to TRBD1 (6 bases). With 7 bases removed from V and 10 bases from J, the gap between germline ends came to 14 bases. This CDR3 comprises 13 residues. Per the germline V gene, CDR1 is MGHDK and CDR2 is SYGVNS. Here the CDR3 reads CASKAGEGSPLHF. As DNA, the CDR3 is TGTGCCAGCAAGGCAGGGGAAGGGTCACCCCTCCACTTT.

Note on this clone: Other DNA sequences in this specimen translate into the identical CDR3. The chain combines TRBV30 with TRBJ2-6, with no clear D. Germline CDR1 is GTSNPN and CDR2 is SVGIG (reference sequence). The germline V and J ends were trimmed by 3 bases and 0 bases, with 0 bases remaining between them. The CDR3 extends over 12 amino acids. The CDR3 here is CAWSSGANVLTF. For the CDR3, the DNA is TGTGCCTGGAGCTCTGGGGCCAACGTCCTGACTTTC.

To note about this clone: Other DNA sequences within the sample encode an identical CDR3. V and J are TRBV28 and TRBJ2-5; D is uncertain. This CDR3 is 11 amino acids long. The germline V gene encodes CDR1 MDHEN and CDR2 SYDVKM. V lost 5 bases and J lost 1, with 2 bases in between. The CDR3 DNA sequence: TGTGCCAGCAGTCGCCAAGAGACCCAGTACTTC. It is translated as CASSRQETQYF.

The chain uses TRBV10-3 and TRBJ1-4, with D perhaps matching TRBD1 (6 bases). The CDR3 contains 14 residues. The V gene lost 11 bases and the J gene lost 5 bases, with 18 bases spanning the gap. Germline assignment: CDR1 ENHRY and CDR2 SYGVKD. CDR3 amino acids: CAVGKGDQNEKLFF. CDR3 in DNA: TGTGCCGTAGGGAAGGGGGACCAGAATGAAAAACTGTTTTTT.

The J gene is TRBJ1-1, the V gene TRBV14, with a tentative D call TRBD1 (5 bases). V was cut by 0 bases and J by 4 bases, with 21 bases left in between. The germline CDR1 and CDR2 sequences are SGHDN and FVKESK. The CDR3 sequence is 18 residues long. The CDR3 coding sequence is TGTGCCAGCAGCCAAGATTTTTTTGGGTCTTCGGGGGGCACTGAAGCTTTCTTT. This codes for CASSQDFFGSSGGTEAFF.

V usage is TRBV19 and J usage is TRBJ1-3; no definite D call. Trimming removed 6 bases at V and 0 bases at J, with 15 bases between. Germline V lookup: CDR1 LNHDA, CDR2 SQIVND (reference sequence). CDR3 length: 16 residues. Written as DNA, the CDR3 is TGTGCCAGTAGAGAGAGGGTCGGCGGCTCTGGAAACACCATATATTTT. Translation gives CASRERVGGSGNTIYF. Full variable domain (missing parts from reference TRBV19 and TRBJ1-3): DGGITQSPKYLFRKEGQNVTLSCEQNLNHDAMYWYRQDPGQGLRLIYYSQIVNDFQKGDIAEGYSVSREKKESFPLTVTSAQKNPTAFYLCASRERVGGSGNTIYFGEGSWLTVV.

In its sample, this clone was seen a few times. The chain joins TRBV4-3 to TRBJ1-6; D remains unclear. The V and J ends lost 0 bases and 6 bases respectively, with 6 bases between them. This CDR3 has 14 residues. The V gene's germline CDR1 is LGHNA and CDR2 YSLEER. The CDR3 spells CASSQDIANSPLHF. As DNA, the CDR3 is TGCGCCAGCAGCCAAGACATTGCTAATTCACCCCTCCACTTT.

The chain is built from TRBV5-4 and TRBJ2-7, with a weak D call TRBD2 (5 bases). Germline CDR1 SGHNT, CDR2 YYREEE (reference sequence). Trimming took off 5 bases at V and 0 bases at J, with 18 bases between the two ends. The CDR3 has 16 residues. The CDR3 region is CASSSQAERSSYEQYF. CDR3 sequence (DNA): TGTGCCAGCAGTTCTCAAGCGGAACGGAGCTCCTACGAGCAGTACTTC.